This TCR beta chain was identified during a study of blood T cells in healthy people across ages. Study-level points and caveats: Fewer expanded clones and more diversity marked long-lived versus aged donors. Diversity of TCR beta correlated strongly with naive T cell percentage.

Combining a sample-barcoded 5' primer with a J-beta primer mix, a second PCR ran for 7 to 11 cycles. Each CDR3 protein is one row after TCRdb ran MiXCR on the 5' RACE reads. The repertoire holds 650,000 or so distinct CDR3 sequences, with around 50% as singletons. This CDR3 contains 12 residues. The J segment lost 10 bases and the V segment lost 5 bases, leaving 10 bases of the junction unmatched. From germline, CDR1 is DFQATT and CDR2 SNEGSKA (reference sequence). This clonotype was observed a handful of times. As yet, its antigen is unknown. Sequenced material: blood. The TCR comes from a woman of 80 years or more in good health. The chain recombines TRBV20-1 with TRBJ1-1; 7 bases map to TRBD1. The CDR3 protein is CSAAQGVLVAFF. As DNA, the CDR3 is TGCAGTGCTGCTCAGGGGGTTCTTGTAGCTTTCTTT.